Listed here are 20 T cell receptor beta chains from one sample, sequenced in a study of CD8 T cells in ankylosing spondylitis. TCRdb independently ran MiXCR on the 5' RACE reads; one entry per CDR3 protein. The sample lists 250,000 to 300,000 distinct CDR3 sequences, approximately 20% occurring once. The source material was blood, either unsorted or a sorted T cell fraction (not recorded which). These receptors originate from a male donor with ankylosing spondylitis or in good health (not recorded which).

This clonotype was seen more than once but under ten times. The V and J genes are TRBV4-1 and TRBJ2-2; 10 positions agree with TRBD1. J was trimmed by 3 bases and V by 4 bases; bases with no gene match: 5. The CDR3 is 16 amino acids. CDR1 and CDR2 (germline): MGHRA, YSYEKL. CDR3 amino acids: CASSLTGTGDTGELFF. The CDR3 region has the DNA TGCGCCAGCAGCCTAACCGGGACAGGGGACACCGGGGAGCTGTTTTTT.

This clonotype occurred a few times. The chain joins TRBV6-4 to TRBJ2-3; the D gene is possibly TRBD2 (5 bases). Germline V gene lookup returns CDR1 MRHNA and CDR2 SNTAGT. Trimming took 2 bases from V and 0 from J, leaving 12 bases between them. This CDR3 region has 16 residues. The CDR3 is CASSDNSWESTDTQYF. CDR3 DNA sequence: TGTGCCAGCAGTGACAATTCGTGGGAGAGCACAGATACGCAGTATTTT.

CDR3 in amino acids: CSVRWTAVDTEAFF. CDR3 bases: TGCAGCGTTCGATGGACGGCAGTAGACACTGAAGCTTTCTTT. The gene calls are TRBV29-1 and TRBJ1-1; D unclear. The CDR3 runs to 14 residues. Germline CDR1 reads SQVTM; CDR2 reads ANQGSEA. Trimming took off 5 bases at V and 3 bases at J, with 16 bases between the two ends.

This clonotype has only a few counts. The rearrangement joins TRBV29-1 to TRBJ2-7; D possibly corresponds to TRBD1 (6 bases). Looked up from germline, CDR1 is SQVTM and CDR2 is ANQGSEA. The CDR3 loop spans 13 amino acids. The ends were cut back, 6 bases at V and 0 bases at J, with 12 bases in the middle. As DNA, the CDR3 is TGCAGCGTCCTGGACAGCCCCTCCTACGAGCAGTACTTC. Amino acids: CSVLDSPSYEQYF.

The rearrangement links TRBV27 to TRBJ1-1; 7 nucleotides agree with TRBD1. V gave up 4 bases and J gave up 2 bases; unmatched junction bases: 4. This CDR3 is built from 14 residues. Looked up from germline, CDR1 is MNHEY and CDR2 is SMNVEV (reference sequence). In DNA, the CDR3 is TGTGCCAGCAGTTCCGGACAGGTAAACACTGAAGCTTTCTTT. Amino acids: CASSSGQVNTEAFF.

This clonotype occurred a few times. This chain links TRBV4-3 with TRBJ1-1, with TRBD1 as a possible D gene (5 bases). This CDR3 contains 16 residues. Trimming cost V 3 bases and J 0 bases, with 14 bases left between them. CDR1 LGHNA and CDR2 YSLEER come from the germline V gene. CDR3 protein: CASSHVLRGMNTEAFF. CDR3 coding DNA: TGCGCCAGCAGCCACGTTTTGAGGGGAATGAACACTGAAGCTTTCTTT.

The CDR3 sequence is CSVEPEVGGDTQYF. Written as DNA, the CDR3 is TGCAGCGTTGAACCAGAGGTCGGTGGAGATACGCAGTATTTT. The chain uses TRBV29-1 and TRBJ2-3, with D unresolved. CDR1 and CDR2 (germline): SQVTM, ANQGSEA. V lost 2 bases and J 5 bases, leaving 14 bases between the germline ends. The CDR3 covers 14 residues.

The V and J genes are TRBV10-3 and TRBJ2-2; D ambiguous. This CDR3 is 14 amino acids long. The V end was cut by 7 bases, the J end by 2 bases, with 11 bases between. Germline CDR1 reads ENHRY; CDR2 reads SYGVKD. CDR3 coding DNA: TGTGCCATCAATTTGGGCCCTAACACCGGGGAGCTGTTTTTT. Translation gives CAINLGPNTGELFF.

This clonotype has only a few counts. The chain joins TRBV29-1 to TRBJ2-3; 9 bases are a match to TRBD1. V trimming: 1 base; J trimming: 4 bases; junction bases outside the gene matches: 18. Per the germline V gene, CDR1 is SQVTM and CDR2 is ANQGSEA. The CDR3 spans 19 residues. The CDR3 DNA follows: TGCAGCGTTGAAGTGGCAGGCCCCCGGACAGGGGTTAAGTCAGATACGCAGTATTTT. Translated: CSVEVAGPRTGVKSDTQYF.

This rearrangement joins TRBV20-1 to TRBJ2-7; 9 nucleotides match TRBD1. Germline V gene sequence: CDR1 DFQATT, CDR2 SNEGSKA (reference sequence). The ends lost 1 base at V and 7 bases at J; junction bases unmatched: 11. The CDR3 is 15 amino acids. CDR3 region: CSARVLGQGNGEQYF. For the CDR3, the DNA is TGCAGTGCTAGAGTACTGGGACAGGGTAACGGAGAGCAGTACTTC.

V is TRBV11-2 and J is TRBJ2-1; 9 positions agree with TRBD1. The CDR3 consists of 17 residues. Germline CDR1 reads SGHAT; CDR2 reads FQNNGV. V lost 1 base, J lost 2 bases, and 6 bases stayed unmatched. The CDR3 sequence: CASSLVTGTGPYNEQFF. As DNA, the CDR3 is TGTGCCAGCAGCTTAGTTACCGGGACAGGGCCCTACAATGAGCAGTTCTTC.

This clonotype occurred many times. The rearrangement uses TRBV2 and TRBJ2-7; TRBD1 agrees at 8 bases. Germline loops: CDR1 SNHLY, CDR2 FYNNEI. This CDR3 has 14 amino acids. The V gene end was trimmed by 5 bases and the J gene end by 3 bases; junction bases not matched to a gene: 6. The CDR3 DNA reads TGTGCCAGCAGTTGGACAGGGCCCCGCTACGAGCAGTACTTC. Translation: CASSWTGPRYEQYF.

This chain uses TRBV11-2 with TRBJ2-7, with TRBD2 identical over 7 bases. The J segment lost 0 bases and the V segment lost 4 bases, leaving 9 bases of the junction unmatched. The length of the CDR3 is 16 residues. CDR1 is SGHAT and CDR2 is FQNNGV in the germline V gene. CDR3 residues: CASSWGVGGSSYEQYF. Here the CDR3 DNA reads TGTGCCAGCAGCTGGGGTGTTGGCGGGAGCTCCTACGAGCAGTACTTC. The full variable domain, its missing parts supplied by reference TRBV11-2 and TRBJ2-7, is EAGVAQSPRYKIIEKRQSVAFWCNPISGHATLYWYQQILGQGPKLLIQFQNNGVVDDSQLPKDRFSAERLKGVDSTLKIQPAKLEDSAVYLCASSWGVGGSSYEQYFGPGTRLTVT.

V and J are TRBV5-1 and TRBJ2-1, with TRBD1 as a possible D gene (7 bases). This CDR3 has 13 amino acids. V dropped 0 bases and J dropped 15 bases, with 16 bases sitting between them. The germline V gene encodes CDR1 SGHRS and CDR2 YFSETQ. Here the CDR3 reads CASSLARGQGGFF. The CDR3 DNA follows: TGCGCCAGCAGCTTGGCAAGGGGGCAGGGGGGGTTCTTC.

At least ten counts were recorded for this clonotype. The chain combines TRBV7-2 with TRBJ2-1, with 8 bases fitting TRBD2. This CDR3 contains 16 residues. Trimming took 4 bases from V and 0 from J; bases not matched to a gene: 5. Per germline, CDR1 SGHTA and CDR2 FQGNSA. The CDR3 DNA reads TGTGCCAGCAGCTCAAGCGGGAGCCTCTCCTACAATGAGCAGTTCTTC. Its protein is CASSSSGSLSYNEQFF.

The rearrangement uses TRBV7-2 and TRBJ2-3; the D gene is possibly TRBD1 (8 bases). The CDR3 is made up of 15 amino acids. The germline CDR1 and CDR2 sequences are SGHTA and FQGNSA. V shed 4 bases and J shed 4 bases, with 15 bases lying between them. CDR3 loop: CASSSDREGADTQYF. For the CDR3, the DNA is TGTGCCAGCAGCTCGGACAGGGAGGGGGCAGATACGCAGTATTTT.

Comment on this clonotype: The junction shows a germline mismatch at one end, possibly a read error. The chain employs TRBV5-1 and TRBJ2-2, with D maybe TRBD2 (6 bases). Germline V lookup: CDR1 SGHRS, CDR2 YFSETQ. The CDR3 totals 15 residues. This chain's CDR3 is CASSAPSVNPGELFF. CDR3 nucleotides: TGCGCCAGCAGCGCCCCTAGCGTGAACCCCGGGGAGCTGTTTTTT.

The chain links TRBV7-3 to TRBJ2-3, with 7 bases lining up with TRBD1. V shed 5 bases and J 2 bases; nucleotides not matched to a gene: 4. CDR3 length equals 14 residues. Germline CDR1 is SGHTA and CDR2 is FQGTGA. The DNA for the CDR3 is TGTGCCAGCAGCCCGGGACAGAACACAGATACGCAGTATTTT. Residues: CASSPGQNTDTQYF.

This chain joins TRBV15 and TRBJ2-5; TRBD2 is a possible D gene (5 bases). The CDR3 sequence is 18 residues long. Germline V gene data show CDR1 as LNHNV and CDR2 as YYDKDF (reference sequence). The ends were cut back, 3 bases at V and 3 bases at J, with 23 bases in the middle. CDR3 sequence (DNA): TGTGCCACCAGCAGTGATCCCGTGACTAACACGAAAAAAGAGACCCAGTACTTC. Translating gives CATSSDPVTNTKKETQYF.

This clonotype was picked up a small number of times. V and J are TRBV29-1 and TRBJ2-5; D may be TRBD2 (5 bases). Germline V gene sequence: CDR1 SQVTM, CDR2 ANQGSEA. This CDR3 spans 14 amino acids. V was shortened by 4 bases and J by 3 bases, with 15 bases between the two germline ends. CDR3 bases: TGCAGCGTTGTCGGGAAACTTTTAGAAGAGACCCAGTACTTC. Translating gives CSVVGKLLEETQYF. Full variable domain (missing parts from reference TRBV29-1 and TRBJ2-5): SAVISQKPSRDICQRGTSLTIQCQVDSQVTMMFWYRQQPGQSLTLIATANQGSEATYESGFVIDKFPISRPNLTFSTLTVSNMSPEDSSIYLCSVVGKLLEETQYFGPGTRLLVL.